This T cell receptor (beta chain) was sequenced in a study of T cell repertoires in cytomegalovirus infection. Study-wide context: CMV epitopes that were recently identified and HLA-C-restricted were used alongside well-studied HLA-B-restricted ones. CMV infection and matching HLA type were both indicated by public TCR beta signatures. Overall study findings and caveats: CMV-specific TCR beta clonotypes restricted by HLA-C were the ones dominating the ex vivo response.

MiXCR, run by TCRdb on the reads, gives a single entry per CDR3 protein. Of roughly 700,000 distinct CDR3 sequences listed, roughly 36% were seen once; the top ten hold about 20%. The length of the CDR3 is 15 residues. The V segment lost 4 bases and the J segment 1 base; nucleotides outside the gene matches: 2. Germline values: CDR1 SGHTA, CDR2 FQGNSA. This clonotype was seen ten or more times. Its antigen is unidentified. This TCR came from a human donor in good health (CMV status not recorded). Some clones in this sample may be carry-over from other donors' samples. The sequences come from cultured PBMCs, collected from culture after CMV antigen stimulation. The rearrangement uses TRBV7-2 and TRBJ2-7; 12 bases are a match to TRBD2. The CDR3 DNA reads TGTGCCAGCAGCTCCGGGACTAGCGGGTCCTACGAGCAGTACTTC. Its protein product is CASSSGTSGSYEQYF.